These T cell receptor beta chains were read from a single sample in a study of T cell responses to AZD1222 COVID-19 vaccine. Sequenced by immunoSEQ multiplex PCR; TCRdb stores in-frame clones only, minus some. The sample totals some 150,000 clones. Sequenced: peripheral blood. Receptor source: an adult in good health. Each CDR3 is given with its conserved first and last residue. A D gene is named only where the DNA matches it firmly.

V gene	J gene	D gene	CDR3 DNA	CDR3 protein
TRBV11-3	TRBJ1-3	-	TGTGCCAGCAGCTCCCGTGGAAACACCATATATTTT	CASSSRGNTIYF
TRBV19	TRBJ1-4	-	TGTGCCAGTAGTATGAGCGGCAGTTTTAATGAAAAACTGTTTTTT	CASSMSGSFNEKLFF
TRBV6-1	TRBJ1-1	-	TGTGCCAGCAGTGAAGATGGAGATATCGAAGCTTTCTTT	CASSEDGDIEAFF
TRBV9	TRBJ2-3	-	TGTGCCAGCAGCGGACGACCCCAGGGCCCGGGGAGAACAGATACGCAGTATTTT	CASSGRPQGPGRTDTQYF
TRBV7-8	TRBJ1-5	-	TGTGCCAGCAGCTTAGGGAGGAGGGCTTCAGTCGTGGATCAGCCCCAGCATTTT	CASSLGRRASVVDQPQHF
TRBV19	TRBJ1-1	TRBD1	TGTGCCAGTCTGCCCGGGGACAGGGTCACTGAAGCTTTCTTT	CASLPGDRVTEAFF
TRBV7-2	TRBJ1-2	-	TGTGCCAGCAGCTTACAGACCTATGGCTACACCTTC	CASSLQTYGYTF
TRBV28	TRBJ2-2	-	TGTGCTTGCTTGCCGGAATTGGGTTTTTCCGGGGAGCTGTTTTTT	CACLPELGFSGELFF
TRBV7-2	TRBJ2-3	TRBD1	TGTGCCAGCAGCTACGACAGGGGCACAGATACGCAGTATTTT	CASSYDRGTDTQYF
TRBV10-3	TRBJ2-3	TRBD1	TGTGCCATCAGTGACTTTACAGGGGGCATTAGGAACACAGATACGCAGTATTTT	CAISDFTGGIRNTDTQYF
TRBV9	TRBJ2-7	TRBD2	TGTGCCAGCAGCGTAGGGGGAGGGGACGAGCAGTACTTC	CASSVGGGDEQYF
TRBV5-8	TRBJ1-2	TRBD1	TGTGCCAGCAGCGCGTCCGGGACAGGGGGCCTCTATGGCTACACCTTC	CASSASGTGGLYGYTF
TRBV6-5	TRBJ1-2	TRBD1	TGTGCCAGCAGCCTTGGGACAGCTAACTATGGCTACACCTTC	CASSLGTANYGYTF
TRBV15	TRBJ1-3	-	TGTGCCACCAGCAGAGATTACACCTACAGCTCTGGAAACACCATATATTTT	CATSRDYTYSSGNTIYF
TRBV7-9	TRBJ1-1	TRBD1	TGTGCTAACGACCGCCGGAGGGGGCCCTGGGGCACTGAAGCTTTCTTT	CANDRRRGPWGTEAFF
TRBV5-8	TRBJ2-1	-	TGTGCCAGCAGCTTCGCTTGGGGGGACTCCTACAATGAGCAGTTCTTC	CASSFAWGDSYNEQFF
TRBV27	TRBJ2-1	-	TGTGCCAGCACCTTGGGGGGCTCCTACAATGAGCAGTTCTTC	CASTLGGSYNEQFF
TRBV4-3	TRBJ1-3	-	TGCGCCAGCAGCCAAGATCCGGGGCCTGGAAACACCATATATTTT	CASSQDPGPGNTIYF
TRBV28	TRBJ2-3	-	TGTGCCAGCACGTTGGGCGGGACAGATACGCAGTATTTT	CASTLGGTDTQYF
TRBV5-6	TRBJ1-1	-	TGTGCCAGCAGCTTGCCCAGGTTGAACACTGAAGCTTTCTTT	CASSLPRLNTEAFF
TRBV5-1	TRBJ2-2	TRBD2	TGCGCCAGCAGCTTTTCCTCCGTTAGCGGGGGGACCGGGGAGCTGTTTTTT	CASSFSSVSGGTGELFF
TRBV5-1	TRBJ2-1	TRBD2	TGCGCCAGCAGCCCTAATTCGCGGGGGGAGATGTACAATGAGCAGTTCTTC	CASSPNSRGEMYNEQFF
TRBV5-1	TRBJ1-2	TRBD1	TGCGCCAGCAGCACCGGACAGGGGGCATCCAGTGGCTACACCTTC	CASSTGQGASSGYTF
TRBV18	TRBJ2-1	TRBD1	TGTGCCAGCTCACCAATGAATACAGGGGGCAATGAGCAGTTCTTC	CASSPMNTGGNEQFF
TRBV7-6	TRBJ2-5	-	TGTGCCAGCAGCTTAGGTTCAGGGGTCCAAGAGACCCAGTACTTC	CASSLGSGVQETQYF
TRBV18	TRBJ2-7	-	TGTGCCAGCTCACCACCCGCCGGGACGGGTTCCTACGAGCAGTACTTC	CASSPPAGTGSYEQYF
TRBV18	TRBJ2-5	-	TGTGCCAGCTCTCGAGGGTCCGGGTCGGAGACCCAGTACTTC	CASSRGSGSETQYF
TRBV25-1	TRBJ1-2	TRBD1	TGTGCCAGCAGTGTAACAGGGGGGAGTGGCTACACCTTC	CASSVTGGSGYTF
TRBV28	TRBJ1-6	-	TGTGCCAGCAGTGCTCTCAATTCACCCCTCCACTTT	CASSALNSPLHF
TRBV3-1/TRBV3-2	TRBJ1-1	TRBD1	TGTGCCAGCAGCGCGCCGGGGACAGCCAACACTGAAGCTTTCTTT	CASSAPGTANTEAFF
TRBV5-6	TRBJ1-2	TRBD1	TGTGCCAGCAGCTTGGGGGGACAGGGAGTCTATGGCTACACCTTC	CASSLGGQGVYGYTF
TRBV7-8	TRBJ2-2	-	TGTGCCAGCAGCCCCTGGGCGGGTAACACCGGGGAGCTGTTTTTT	CASSPWAGNTGELFF
TRBV7-8	TRBJ2-7	-	TGTGCCAGCAGTCTAGAGGGGGGGGCTAGCGAGCAGTACTTC	CASSLEGGASEQYF
TRBV10-3	TRBJ1-5	TRBD1	TGTGCCATCAGTGGAACAGGGGGCAGCAATCAGCCCCAGCATTTT	CAISGTGGSNQPQHF
TRBV5-8	TRBJ1-5	-	TGTGCCAGCAGCTTGGGACGTTTTAGCAATCAGCCCCAGCATTTT	CASSLGRFSNQPQHF
TRBV5-1	TRBJ2-7	-	TGCGCCAGCAGCATCCCCGGACAAAGCTACGAGCAGTACTTC	CASSIPGQSYEQYF
TRBV11-3	TRBJ1-1	-	TGTGCCAGCAGCTTAGGGGGGTGGGACACTGAAGCTTTCTTT	CASSLGGWDTEAFF
TRBV9	TRBJ2-3	-	TGTGCCAGCAGCGTACTGGGGGGGCATAGCACAGATACGCAGTATTTT	CASSVLGGHSTDTQYF
TRBV13	TRBJ2-4	-	TGTGCCAGCACCAAGGCCGGACTTCAAGCCAAAAACATTCAGTACTTC	CASTKAGLQAKNIQYF
TRBV11-2	TRBJ1-2	-	TGTGCCAGCAGCGATCGAAGGACAGCAAACTATGGCTACACCTTC	CASSDRRTANYGYTF
TRBV19	TRBJ1-5	-	TGTGCCAGTAGTAGGGGCGAGGGGAGCTACCTTCAGCCCCAGCATTTT	CASSRGEGSYLQPQHF
TRBV6-5	TRBJ2-5	-	TGTGCCAGCAGTTATGGGACGGGACCTCTGCAGACCCAGTACTTC	CASSYGTGPLQTQYF
TRBV6-5	TRBJ1-1	TRBD1	TGTGCCAGCAGTTACTCTCAGGGGGGGAACACTGAAGCTTTCTTT	CASSYSQGGNTEAFF
TRBV27	TRBJ2-7	-	TGTGCCAGCAGTTGGGGCAGGTCCTACGAGCAGTACTTC	CASSWGRSYEQYF
TRBV11-1	TRBJ1-1	TRBD1	TGTGCCAGCAGCCCGGACAGGGCAAACACTGAAGCTTTCTTT	CASSPDRANTEAFF
TRBV29-1	TRBJ1-2	-	TGCAGCGTTGAATTGCAGGCCAGATTAGGGGGCTACACCTTC	CSVELQARLGGYTF
TRBV5-6	TRBJ2-5	-	TGTGCCAGCAGCACCGGACAGCAAGAGACCCAGTACTTC	CASSTGQQETQYF
TRBV7-9	TRBJ1-6	-	TGTGCCAGCAGCTTAGCGACGAAAGCTATCTCACCCCTCCACTTT	CASSLATKAISPLHF
TRBV4-3	TRBJ1-5	-	TGCGCCAGCAGCCGAGCTATCAATCAGCCCCAGCATTTT	CASSRAINQPQHF
TRBV28	TRBJ1-2	TRBD1	TGTGCCAGCAGAGGAGGTGACAGGGACCTAAAAACCTACACCTTC	CASRGGDRDLKTYTF
TRBV5-8	TRBJ1-3	-	TGTGCCAGCAGCTTGCGGTTCTCGGGAAACACCATATATTTT	CASSLRFSGNTIYF
TRBV24-1	TRBJ2-5	-	TGTGCCACCAGTGATTTGTTCCATGAGACCCAGTACTTC	CATSDLFHETQYF
TRBV11-2	TRBJ2-6	-	TGTGCCAGCAGCGACATCGGAGGGGTTAGGGCCAACGTCCTGACTTTC	CASSDIGGVRANVLTF
TRBV7-2	TRBJ2-3	TRBD2	TGTGCCAGCAGCCAACTAGCGGGGGGGCGCGGCACAGATACGCAGTATTTT	CASSQLAGGRGTDTQYF
TRBV2	TRBJ2-7	-	TGTGCCAGCAGTGGGTTGGCAGGCACCTACGAGCAGTACTTC	CASSGLAGTYEQYF